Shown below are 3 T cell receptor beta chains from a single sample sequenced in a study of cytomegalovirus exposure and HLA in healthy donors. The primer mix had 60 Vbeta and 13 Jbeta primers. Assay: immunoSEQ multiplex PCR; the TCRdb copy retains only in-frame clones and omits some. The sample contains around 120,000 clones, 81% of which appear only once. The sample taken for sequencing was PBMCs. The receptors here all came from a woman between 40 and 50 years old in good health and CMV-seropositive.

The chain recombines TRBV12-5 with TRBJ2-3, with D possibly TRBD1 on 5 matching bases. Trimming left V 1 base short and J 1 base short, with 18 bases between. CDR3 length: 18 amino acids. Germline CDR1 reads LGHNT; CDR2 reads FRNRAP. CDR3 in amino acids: CASGLASKDSEGTDTQYF. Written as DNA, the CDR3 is TGTGCTAGTGGTTTGGCCTCCAAAGACAGCGAGGGCACAGATACGCAGTATTTT.

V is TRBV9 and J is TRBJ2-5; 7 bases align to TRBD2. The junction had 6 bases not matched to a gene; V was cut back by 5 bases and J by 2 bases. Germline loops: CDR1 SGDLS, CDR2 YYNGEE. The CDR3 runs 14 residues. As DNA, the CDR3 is TGTGCCAGCAGTATGGGGGGGTTGCAAGAGACCCAGTACTTC. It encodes CASSMGGLQETQYF.

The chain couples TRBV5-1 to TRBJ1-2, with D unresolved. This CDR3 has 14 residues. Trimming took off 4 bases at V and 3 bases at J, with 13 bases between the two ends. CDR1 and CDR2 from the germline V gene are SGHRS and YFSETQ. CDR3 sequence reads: CASSPLGMDYGYTF. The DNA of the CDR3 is TGCGCCAGCAGCCCACTCGGGATGGACTATGGCTACACCTTC.